The source of this TCR beta chain is a study of blood T cell repertoires in COVID-19 (dated by TCRdb to 2018 to 2021). Some background on the complete study: Samples from collaborators originated in the United States, Italy and Spain and spanned both the acute and convalescent phases of COVID-19. Samples were obtained from the ongoing ImmuneRACE study (first 160 participants) and from about 1,300 subjects provided by 6 global collaborators. HLA class I and class II types, where available, came from metadata supplied by the sample provider rather than from assay-based typing. The sample metadata nearly always contained a de-identified subject ID, COVID-19 status, age in years and sex. The dataset comprised deeply sampled blood TCRbeta repertoires from subjects exposed to, actively infected with, or recovered from COVID-19. The repertoires were released in a freely available public database meant as a resource for research on the immune response to SARS-CoV-2. The material from the prospective study consisted of cDNA or gDNA derived from T cells, B-cell-depleted T cells, or PBMCs. The paper's findings and limits, for the study overall: The amount of clinical and demographic metadata varied by source and participant and was provided uncurated.

As to this clone: This receptor's antigen is unknown. No base quality values were provided; no much bigger clone lies one nucleotide off.

Collaborating institutions collected whole blood in K2EDTA tubes following their own protocols. Collaborator samples were shipped for TCRbeta analysis as frozen whole blood, isolated PBMCs, or DNA extracted from either sample type. V drops 0 bases and J drops 8 bases, leaving 19 bases in between. The CDR3 spans 16 residues, from the cysteine through the phenylalanine. Only CDR3 DNA is held: 48 bases, read in frame from base 1. The germline V gene yields MNHEY for CDR1 and SVGEGT for CDR2. The immunoSEQ Assay, a bias-controlled multiplex PCR, was used to amplify TCRbeta CDR3 regions from genomic DNA. In the original analysis: The number of nucleated cells in each sample was estimated by amplification of reference gene primers within the assay. To quantify the absolute abundance of each unique TCRbeta CDR3 rearrangement, sequence reads were collapsed and filtered. Productive Simpson clonality was computed per sample as the square root of Simpson's diversity index over productive rearrangements. The clones in this table, taken by TCRdb from immuneACCESS, are in-frame only. Not every clone is retained; where verified, under half of the shortfall comes from an unresolved V gene, and the cause of the rest is unknown. From that table come the V and J calls and clone size; the DNA was used to work out D and trimming. The sample has around 60,000 clones on record, approximately 77% of them singletons. The ten biggest clones cover 25% to 40% of the sample.

Sample: peripheral blood. The receptor was isolated from a human donor in a cohort sampled during active COVID-19. The sequence is built from TRBV6-2 or TRBV6-3 and TRBJ1-2; a confident D gene designation cannot be given. The nucleotide sequence reads as follows: TGTGCCAGCAGTTACTCGGAGCTCCTCATCTCCCAAGGCTACACCTTC. It is translated as CASSYSELLISQGYTF.